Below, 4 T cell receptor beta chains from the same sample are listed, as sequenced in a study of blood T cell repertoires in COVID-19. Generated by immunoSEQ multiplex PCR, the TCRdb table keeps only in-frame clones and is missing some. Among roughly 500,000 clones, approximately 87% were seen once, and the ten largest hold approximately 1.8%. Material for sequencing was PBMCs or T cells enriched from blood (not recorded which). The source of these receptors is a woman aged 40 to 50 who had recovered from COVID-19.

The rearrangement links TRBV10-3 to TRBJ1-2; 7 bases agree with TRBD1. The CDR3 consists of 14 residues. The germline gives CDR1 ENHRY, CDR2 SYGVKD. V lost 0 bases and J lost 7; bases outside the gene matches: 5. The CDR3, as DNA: TGTGCCATCAGTGAGTCGACAGGGCCCGGTGGCTACACCTTC. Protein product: CAISESTGPGGYTF.

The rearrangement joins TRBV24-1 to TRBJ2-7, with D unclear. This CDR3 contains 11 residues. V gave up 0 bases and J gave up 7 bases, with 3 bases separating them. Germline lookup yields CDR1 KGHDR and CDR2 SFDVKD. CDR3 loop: CATSDLQEQYF. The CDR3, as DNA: TGTGCCACCAGTGATTTGCAGGAGCAGTACTTC.

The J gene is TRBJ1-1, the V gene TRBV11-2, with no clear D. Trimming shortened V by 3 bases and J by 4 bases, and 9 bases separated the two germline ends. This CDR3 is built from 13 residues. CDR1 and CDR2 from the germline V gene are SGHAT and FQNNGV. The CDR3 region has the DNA TGTGCCAGCAGCTTGGCCCGCTCCACTGAAGCTTTCTTT. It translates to CASSLARSTEAFF.

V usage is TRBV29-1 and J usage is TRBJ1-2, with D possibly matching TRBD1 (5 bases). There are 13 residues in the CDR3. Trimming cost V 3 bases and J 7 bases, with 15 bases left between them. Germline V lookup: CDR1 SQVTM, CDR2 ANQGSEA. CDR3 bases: TGCAGCGTTGACGGGGGTAACGCCGGTGGCTACACCTTC. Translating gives CSVDGGNAGGYTF.